The clone carrying this T cell receptor beta chain was detected ten times or more. Its antigen remains unknown. This sample was included in a study of T cells in Graves' hyperthyroidism and ophthalmopathy. Study in general: Initial diagnosis, before any treatment, was when peripheral blood was collected. The study, taken as a whole, reports: Peripheral blood also featured most of the thyroid clonotypes expanded above 0.001.

The J segment lost 3 bases and the V segment lost 0 bases, leaving 4 bases of the junction unmatched. Per germline, CDR1 MNHEY and CDR2 SVGAGI. The CDR3 runs 15 residues. Orbital computed tomography and thyroid ultrasound, together with serum TRAb and thyroxine and clinical symptoms, were used for diagnoses. PBMCs came from 9 to 10 ml fresh peripheral blood. Using RNA transcripts as the source, TCR beta CDR3 regions were amplified. Carried out on the TCR CDR3, a first-round RT-PCR used the HTBI primer set. TCRdb recomputed calls from the multiplex PCR reads with MiXCR, one row per CDR3 protein. The table records over 350,000 distinct CDR3 sequences, 18% of them present only once.

This TCR was recovered from a young man with Graves' ophthalmopathy. Material for sequencing was blood. This chain connects TRBV6-5 to TRBJ1-1, with 7 bases that match TRBD1. This CDR3 is CASSYSGQRDTEAFF. The CDR3 nucleotides are TGTGCCAGCAGTTACTCGGGACAGAGGGACACTGAAGCTTTCTTT.